This paragraph covers one TCR beta chain sequence. This entry belongs to a study of blood T cell repertoires in COVID-19. In the original processing: Nucleated cell counts were estimated from reference gene primer amplification. Some clones are missing from TCRdb's copy, which holds only in-frame ones; the method was immunoSEQ multiplex PCR. The V and J calls and the clone size are those of that table, but D and trimming were determined from the DNA. Here the sample spans tens of thousands of clones, 80% to 90% being singletons. The TCR comes from a woman older than 75 with active or convalescent COVID-19. The specimen was peripheral blood.

The DNA of the CDR3 is TGTGCCAGCAGTACCGCGGGGGGGCGGGCAGATACGCAGTATTTT. This codes for CASSTAGGRADTQYF. V usage is TRBV2 and J usage is TRBJ2-3, with 9 bases matching TRBD2. This CDR3 is 15 amino acids long. The germline V gene has CDR1 SNHLY and CDR2 FYNNEI. The V gene end was trimmed by 5 bases and the J gene end by 4 bases; junction bases not matched to a gene: 7.